Listed below are T cell receptor beta chains from one sample, sequenced in a study of spatial heterogeneity in lung cancer. TCRdb independently ran MiXCR on the 5' RACE reads; one entry per CDR3 protein. Of around 110,000 distinct CDR3 sequences in the sample, more than 9% were seen once. The specimen was PBMCs, collected at follow-up. All receptors come from a male donor with early-stage non-small cell lung cancer. Both conserved end residues are trimmed from each CDR3. Fields, in order: CDR3 protein, V gene, J gene, CDR3 length.

CDR3aa: ASSFGLSTDTQY
v_gene: TRBV7-2
j_gene: TRBJ2-3
len: 12

CDR3aa: ASSYSTAGFRGYT
v_gene: TRBV6-5
j_gene: TRBJ1-2
len: 13

CDR3aa: ASSSGERGYT
v_gene: TRBV6-5
j_gene: TRBJ1-2
len: 10

CDR3aa: SARNLGQTTKDYEQY
v_gene: TRBV20-1
j_gene: TRBJ2-7
len: 15

CDR3aa: ASSRRTASSGANVLT
v_gene: TRBV18
j_gene: TRBJ2-6
len: 15

CDR3aa: SVEVLMGRGAIEQY
v_gene: TRBV29-1
j_gene: TRBJ2-7
len: 14

CDR3aa: SVTRGSGNTIY
v_gene: TRBV29-1
j_gene: TRBJ1-3
len: 11

CDR3aa: ASSTRDTYTGELF
v_gene: TRBV9
j_gene: TRBJ2-2
len: 13

CDR3aa: ASSLSDRGTEAF
v_gene: TRBV18
j_gene: TRBJ1-1
len: 12

CDR3aa: ASSPRTGQETQY
v_gene: TRBV11-3
j_gene: TRBJ2-5
len: 12

CDR3aa: ASSWDRRGETQY
v_gene: TRBV27
j_gene: TRBJ2-5
len: 12

CDR3aa: ASSLVDNSPLH
v_gene: TRBV7-9
j_gene: TRBJ1-6
len: 11

CDR3aa: ASSQDRGRSTEAF
v_gene: TRBV3-1
j_gene: TRBJ1-1
len: 13

CDR3aa: ASSSPQGPETQY
v_gene: TRBV28
j_gene: TRBJ2-5
len: 12

CDR3aa: SARVSARGLVMETQY
v_gene: TRBV20-1
j_gene: TRBJ2-5
len: 15

CDR3aa: ASSLGAGRTGNEQF
v_gene: TRBV11-2
j_gene: TRBJ2-1
len: 14

CDR3aa: AIRAGTGNSPLH
v_gene: TRBV10-3
j_gene: TRBJ1-6
len: 12

CDR3aa: ASSFTTPKNTGELF
v_gene: TRBV7-9
j_gene: TRBJ2-2
len: 14

CDR3aa: ATSRDPISDTQY
v_gene: TRBV15
j_gene: TRBJ2-3
len: 12

CDR3aa: ASSIDNEQF
v_gene: TRBV7-3
j_gene: TRBJ2-1
len: 9